A single sample is the source of the 5 T cell receptor beta chains below, sequenced in a study of cytomegalovirus exposure and HLA in healthy donors. Only in-frame clones appear in the TCRdb table, and some are missing; sequencing was by immunoSEQ multiplex PCR. The top ten clones hold 20% to 25% of a sample with over 80,000 clones, about 85% of them seen once. Sequencing was performed on PBMCs. Every receptor here comes from a man younger than 30 in good health and CMV-seropositive.

The gene calls are TRBV5-1 and TRBJ2-1; 11 bases agree with TRBD2. The CDR3 contains 16 residues. V lost 3 bases, J lost 8 bases, and 10 bases stayed unmatched. Looked up from germline, CDR1 is SGHRS and CDR2 is YFSETQ. The CDR3 here is CASSSHGTSGGDEQFF. Here the CDR3 DNA reads TGCGCCAGCAGCTCTCATGGGACTAGCGGAGGGGATGAGCAGTTCTTC.

This sequence joins TRBV4-1 and TRBJ2-4, with 8 bases lining up with TRBD1. There are 18 residues in the CDR3. With V trimmed by 0 bases and J by 0 bases, 7 bases remained unmatched. Germline assignment: CDR1 MGHRA and CDR2 YSYEKL. The CDR3 coding sequence is TGCGCCAGCAGCCAAGACTTTCAGGGGGCTATAGCCAAAAACATTCAGTACTTC. This codes for CASSQDFQGAIAKNIQYF.

The chain recombines TRBV28 with TRBJ2-3; TRBD2 aligns across 7 bases. The CDR3 length is 16 residues. V shed 3 bases and J 4 bases; nucleotides not matched to a gene: 10. CDR1 is MDHEN, CDR2 SYDVKM, per germline. The CDR3 nucleotides are TGTGCCAGCAGTTTCCGGACTAGTTCCCTGGCAGATACGCAGTATTTT. Amino acids: CASSFRTSSLADTQYF. Based on the CDR3 plus reference TRBV28 and TRBJ2-3, the full variable domain is DVKVTQSSRYLVKRTGEKVFLECVQDMDHENMFWYRQDPGLGLRLIYFSYDVKMKEKGDIPEGYSVSREKKERFSLILESASTNQTSMYLCASSFRTSSLADTQYFGPGTRLTVL.

This chain uses TRBV7-3 with TRBJ2-1, with 7 bases that match TRBD2. The CDR3 covers 15 residues. CDR1 is SGHTA and CDR2 is FQGTGA in the germline V gene. Trimming took 6 bases from V and 7 from J; bases not matched to a gene: 12. CDR3 region: CASSQTGGSGNEQFF. The CDR3 DNA is TGTGCCAGCAGTCAAACTGGCGGGAGTGGTAATGAGCAGTTCTTC.

The V call is TRBV6-1, the J call TRBJ2-3; D is uncertain. V lost 6 bases and J lost 2, with 9 bases in between. The CDR3 runs to 13 residues. Germline V gene lookup returns CDR1 MNHNS and CDR2 SASEGT. The CDR3: CASRQKVTDTQYF. The CDR3 coding sequence is TGTGCCAGCAGACAGAAAGTCACAGATACGCAGTATTTT.